The present T cell receptor beta chain was sequenced within a study of early T cells in non-severe SARS-CoV-2 infection. Attached unique molecular identifiers marked individual cDNA molecules. A single record per CDR3 protein comes from TCRdb applying MiXCR to the 5' RACE reads. The data contain more than 80,000 distinct CDR3 sequences, approximately 15% of them singletons. The CDR3 totals 12 residues. Germline CDR1 is SQVTM and CDR2 is ANQGSEA. Trimming stripped 1 base from V and 9 bases from J, with 10 bases between. This clonotype appeared many times. The origin of this receptor is an adult who was a healthcare worker with PCR-confirmed SARS-CoV-2 infection or an uninfected control (not recorded which). Specimen: whole blood. The chain recombines TRBV29-1 with TRBJ2-4; D is uncertain. The CDR3 here is CSVEGPRSIQYF. The DNA for the CDR3 is TGCAGCGTTGAAGGACCACGGAGCATTCAGTACTTC.